This T cell receptor beta chain is from a study of OX40 agonist ivuxolimab in advanced cancers. About the research overall: Patients' therapy was ivuxolimab, an antibody that acts as an agonist of OX40 (CD134).

Sequencing was performed with immunoSEQ multiplex PCR; in TCRdb, only in-frame clones are kept and a portion is missing. The sample yields 45,000 to 50,000 clones, more than 75% seen once. Germline assignment: CDR1 MNHNS and CDR2 SASEGT. This CDR3 comprises 11 residues. With 10 bases removed from V and 4 bases from J, the gap between germline ends came to 8 bases. The sequences come from CD4+ or CD8+ T cells sorted from blood, collected in a trial of the OX40 agonist ivuxolimab. This chain joins TRBV6-1 and TRBJ1-5; D gene unclear. The TCR was taken from an adult with an advanced solid tumor such as melanoma, head and neck, liver or kidney cancer. The CDR3 loop reads CATKGNQPQHF. The DNA of the CDR3 is TGTGCCACGAAGGGTAATCAGCCCCAGCATTTT.